The clone carrying this TCR beta chain occurred a few times. This sample is part of a study of glioma-infiltrating T cells after dendritic cell vaccination. Germline-derived CDR1 and CDR2 are SNHLY and FYNNEI. The CDR3 spans 9 residues. Sequenced by immunoSEQ multiplex PCR; TCRdb stores in-frame clones only, minus some. Of about 99,000 clones listed, roughly 80% are singletons. Patients had residual fresh-frozen tumor tissue and more than two years of survival data. The chain employs TRBV2 and TRBJ2-3, with D possibly being TRBD2 (6 bases). The source was blood, collected before dendritic cell vaccination. This TCR derives from a human donor with glioblastoma. DNA for the CDR3: TGTGTCGGGGGAGATACGCAGTATTTT. This codes for CVGGDTQYF. The entire variable domain, with the rest obtained from reference TRBV2 and TRBJ2-3, is as follows: EPEVTQTPSHQVTQMGQEVILRCVPISNHLYFYWYRQILGQKVEFLVSFYNNEISEKSEIFDDQFSVERPDGSNFTLKIRSTKLEDSAMYFCVGGDTQYFGPGTRLTVL.